The 19 T cell receptor beta chains presented below share a single source sample, sequenced in a study of blood T cells in healthy people across ages. A second PCR, run for roughly 7 to 12 cycles, used a sample-barcoded 5' primer plus a J-beta primer mix. A single record per CDR3 protein comes from TCRdb applying MiXCR to the 5' RACE reads. Here the sample spans roughly 800,000 distinct CDR3 sequences, around 36% being singletons. The specimen was blood. These receptors originate from a man between 18 and 35 years old in good health.

Details on this clonotype: The junction differs from germline at one of its ends, possibly a read error. The rearrangement links TRBV12-3 or TRBV12-4 to TRBJ2-3; 11 nucleotides align to TRBD2. The CDR3 is 15 amino acids. As DNA, the CDR3 is TGTGCCAGCAGGATAGCGGGGGGGCGGGCAGATGCGCAGTATTTT. Translation gives CASRIAGGRADAQYF.

The chain joins TRBV29-1 to TRBJ1-1; D gene unclear. Trimming removed 3 bases at V and 5 bases at J, with 13 bases between. In germline, CDR1 is SQVTM, CDR2 ANQGSEA. CDR3 length: 13 residues. The CDR3 region has the DNA TGCAGCGTTGACTATCAGCCGCCAACTGAAGCTTTCTTT. Translating it yields CSVDYQPPTEAFF.

Worth noting for this clonotype: With a much larger clone just one base away, this may be a read error. This chain uses TRBV6-5 with TRBJ2-7; TRBD2 is a possible D gene (5 bases). CDR1 and CDR2 (germline): MNHEY, SVGAGI. This CDR3 region has 16 residues. V lost 1 base and J 2 bases, leaving 15 bases between the germline ends. This CDR3 is CASSYFPTGVTYEQYF. CDR3 nucleotide sequence: TGTGCCAGCAGTTACTTCCCAACCGGGGTCACCTACGAGCAGTACTTC.

The chain employs TRBV5-5 and TRBJ1-1; D not resolved. Germline CDR1 and CDR2: SGHKS and YYEKEE (reference sequence). The CDR3 totals 17 residues. V dropped 3 bases and J dropped 1 base, with 19 bases sitting between them. This CDR3 is CASSSQSGGRRNTEAFF. The CDR3 nucleotides read TGTGCCAGCAGCTCTCAGTCCGGAGGAAGGCGGAACACTGAAGCTTTCTTT.

The chain has TRBV30 and TRBJ2-1; D possibly corresponds to TRBD2 (6 bases). Trimming shortened V by 3 bases and J by 4 bases, and 13 bases separated the two germline ends. This CDR3 comprises 14 residues. Germline CDR1 GTSNPN, CDR2 SVGIG (reference sequence). DNA of the CDR3: TGTGCCTGGAGAAGACGAGCGGGTTACAATGAGCAGTTCTTC. Its protein is CAWRRRAGYNEQFF.

Note on this clonotype: A much larger clone differs by one base, so this may be a read error. The chain employs TRBV5-1 and TRBJ2-1; maybe TRBD1 (6 bases). The CDR3 is 14 residues long. The germline V and J ends were trimmed by 4 bases and 10 bases, with 18 bases remaining between them. The germline gives CDR1 SGHRS, CDR2 YFSETQ. The CDR3 region is CASSPDRSSYEQFF. The CDR3 coding sequence is TGCGCCAGCAGCCCAGACAGGAGCTCCTACGAGCAGTTCTTC.

This clonotype was found a few times. The rearrangement uses TRBV10-1 and TRBJ2-7; D is perhaps TRBD1 or TRBD2 (5 bases each). This CDR3 region has 14 residues. Germline V gene sequence: CDR1 WNHNN, CDR2 SYGVQD (reference sequence). V shed 6 bases and J shed 1 base, with 13 bases lying between them. The CDR3 spells CASSPGTDSYEQYF. Written as DNA, the CDR3 is TGCGCCAGCAGCCCCGGGACGGATTCCTACGAGCAGTACTTC.

The chain combines TRBV12-3 or TRBV12-4 with TRBJ2-1; a weak D match, TRBD1 (6 bases). The end of the DNA aligns better with TRBJ2-7, so the J call may be wrong. The CDR3 sequence is 21 residues long. The DNA for the CDR3 is TGTGCCAGCAGTTTAGCCATGGGTGGCAGGGGAAAAGGTAGCTCCTACAATGAGCAGTACTTC. This encodes CASSLAMGGRGKGSSYNEQYF.

On this clonotype: Given a much more abundant clone one base away, this may be a read error. The rearrangement uses TRBV12-3 or TRBV12-4 and TRBJ1-2; D ambiguous. The CDR3 contains 12 residues. The V and J ends lost 7 bases and 0 bases respectively, with 6 bases between them. CDR3 nucleotide sequence: TGTGCCAGCATGAGGGCTAACTATGGCTACACCTTC. Encoded protein: CASMRANYGYTF.

On this clonotype: Relative to the germline gene, one junction end is altered; a read error may explain this. This chain connects TRBV12-3 or TRBV12-4 to TRBJ2-7, with 12 bases lining up with TRBD2. CDR3 length: 14 residues. The chain's CDR3 is CAGSLAGGPGEQYF. The CDR3 DNA follows: TGTGCCGGCAGCCTAGCGGGGGGGCCGGGTGAGCAGTACTTC.

This clonotype was recorded once. The germline gene is not matched at one end of the junction; a read error may be the cause. The V and J genes are TRBV6-2 or TRBV6-3 and TRBJ2-7; D call uncertain. This CDR3 is built from 13 residues. CDR1 MNHEY and CDR2 SVGEGT come from the germline V gene. CDR3 bases: TGTGCCAGCAGTTACATCGACTCCTACGAGCGGTACTTC. It specifies CASSYIDSYERYF.

The chain combines TRBV13 with TRBJ1-3; D not resolved. The germline V and J ends were trimmed by 8 bases and 0 bases, with 8 bases remaining between them. The V gene's germline CDR1 is PRHDT and CDR2 FYEKMQ (reference sequence). The CDR3 extends over 13 amino acids. In nucleotides, the CDR3 is TGTGCCAGCGGAGAGGACTCTGGAAACACCATATATTTT. Amino acid sequence: CASGEDSGNTIYF.

Written as DNA, the CDR3 is TGTGCCAGCAGCGCCCAGGGCGGGATCGACAATGAGCAGTTCTTC. Translated: CASSAQGGIDNEQFF. The V gene is TRBV7-2, the J gene TRBJ2-1; D is perhaps TRBD2 (6 bases). V shed 5 bases and J shed 5 bases, with 16 bases lying between them. This CDR3 region has 15 residues. Germline CDR1 SGHTA, CDR2 FQGNSA.

V is TRBV6-2 or TRBV6-3 and J is TRBJ2-5; tentatively, D is TRBD2 (6 bases). V gave up 2 bases and J gave up 2 bases, with 12 bases separating them. The CDR3 totals 15 residues. Germline lookup yields CDR1 MNHEY and CDR2 SVGEGT. The CDR3 nucleotides are TGTGCCAGCAGTTACCCGGGACTGAAGCAAGAGACCCAGTACTTC. It specifies CASSYPGLKQETQYF.

On this clonotype itself: One junction end disagrees with the germline gene, perhaps due to a read error. The CDR3 sequence is CASSLRSSADTEYF. Written as DNA, the CDR3 is TGTGCCAGCAGTTTACGGAGTAGCGCAGATACGGAGTATTTT. The V and J genes are TRBV12-3 or TRBV12-4 and TRBJ2-3; D is perhaps TRBD2 (5 bases). CDR3 length: 14 amino acids.

The gene calls are TRBV21-1 and TRBJ1-5; the D call of TRBD1 is as the table states it, not checked on the DNA. TRBV21-1 is a documented pseudogene. CDR3 length: 17 residues. CDR3 in DNA: TGTGCCAGCAGGGCAAGATGGAGCAGGGGGCTGGATCAGCCCCAGCATTTT. Protein product: CASRARWSRGLDQPQHF.

This clonotype was detected only a few times. The J gene is TRBJ2-3, the V gene TRBV11-3; maybe TRBD2 (5 bases). Germline V gives CDR1 SGHNT, CDR2 YENEEA. V dropped 0 bases and J dropped 6 bases, with 10 bases sitting between them. The CDR3 has 14 residues. DNA of the CDR3: TGTGCCAGCAGCTTAGACGAGATAGCGGATACGCAGTATTTT. Amino acid sequence: CASSLDEIADTQYF.

Details on this clonotype: A junction end diverges from the germline sequence, so it may reflect a read error. The rearrangement joins TRBV7-2 to TRBJ1-5, with a tentative D call TRBD1 (6 bases). This CDR3 is 15 amino acids long. Germline CDR1 reads SGHTA; CDR2 reads FQGNSA. The CDR3 reads CASSLSRGPNRPQHF. As DNA, the CDR3 is TGTGCCAGCAGCTTAAGCAGGGGTCCGAATCGGCCCCAGCATTTT.

This chain connects TRBV9 to TRBJ2-3; D is undetermined. Germline CDR1 SGDLS, CDR2 YYNGEE. V was pared by 3 bases and J by 0 bases, with 14 bases between. The CDR3 totals 16 residues. The CDR3 DNA sequence: TGTGCCAGCAGCGAAGAAACTACCGCTAGCACAGATACGCAGTATTTT. Translation: CASSEETTASTDTQYF.